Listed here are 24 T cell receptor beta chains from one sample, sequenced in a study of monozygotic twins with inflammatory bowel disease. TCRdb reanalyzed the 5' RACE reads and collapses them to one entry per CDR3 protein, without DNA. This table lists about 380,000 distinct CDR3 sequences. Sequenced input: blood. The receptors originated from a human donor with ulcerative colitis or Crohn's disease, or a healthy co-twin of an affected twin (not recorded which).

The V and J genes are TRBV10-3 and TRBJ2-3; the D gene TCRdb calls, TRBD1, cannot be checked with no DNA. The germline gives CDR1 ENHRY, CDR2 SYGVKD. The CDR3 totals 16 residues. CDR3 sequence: CAISQQGVGSTDTQYF.

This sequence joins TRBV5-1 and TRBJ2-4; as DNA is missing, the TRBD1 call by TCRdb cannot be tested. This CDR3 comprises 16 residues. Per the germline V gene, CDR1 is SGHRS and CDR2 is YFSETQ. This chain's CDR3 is CASSLEGRQGRNIQYF. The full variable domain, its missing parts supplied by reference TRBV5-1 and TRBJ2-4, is KAGVTQTPRYLIKTRGQQVTLSCSPISGHRSVSWYQQTPGQGLQFLFEYFSETQRNKGNFPGRFSGRQFSNSRSEMNVSTLELGDSALYLCASSLEGRQGRNIQYFGAGTRLSVL.

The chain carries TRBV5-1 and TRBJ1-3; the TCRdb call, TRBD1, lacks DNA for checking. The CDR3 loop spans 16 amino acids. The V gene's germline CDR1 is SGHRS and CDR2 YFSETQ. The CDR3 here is CASSPQGQSSGNTIYF.

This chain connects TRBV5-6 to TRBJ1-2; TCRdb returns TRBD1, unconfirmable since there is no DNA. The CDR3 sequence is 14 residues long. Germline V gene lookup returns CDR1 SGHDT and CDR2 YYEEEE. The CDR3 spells CASSLGQGNGGYTF.

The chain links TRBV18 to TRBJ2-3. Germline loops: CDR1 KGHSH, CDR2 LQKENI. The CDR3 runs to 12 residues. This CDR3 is CASSPEVRTQYF.

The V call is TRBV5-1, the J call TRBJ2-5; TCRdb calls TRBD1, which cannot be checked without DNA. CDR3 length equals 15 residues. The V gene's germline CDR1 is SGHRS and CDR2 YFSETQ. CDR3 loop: CASSARDIREETQYF.

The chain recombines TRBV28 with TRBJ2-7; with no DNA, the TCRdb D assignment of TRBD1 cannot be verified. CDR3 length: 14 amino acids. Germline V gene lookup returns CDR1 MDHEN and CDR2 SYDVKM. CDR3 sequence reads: CASSLQGARGEQYF.

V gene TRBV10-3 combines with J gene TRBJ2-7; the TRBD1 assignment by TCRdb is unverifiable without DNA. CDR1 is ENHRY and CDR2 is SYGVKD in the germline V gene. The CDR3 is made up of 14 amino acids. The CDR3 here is CAITTGTDFYEQYF.

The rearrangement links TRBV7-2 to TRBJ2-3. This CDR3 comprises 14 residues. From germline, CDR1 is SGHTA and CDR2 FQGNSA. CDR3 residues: CASSLAQVQSTQYF. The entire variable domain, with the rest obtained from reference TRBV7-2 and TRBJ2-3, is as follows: GAGVSQSPSNKVTEKGKDVELRCDPISGHTALYWYRQSLGQGLEFLIYFQGNSAPDKSGLPSDRFSAERTGGSVSTLTIQRTQQEDSAVYLCASSLAQVQSTQYFGPGTRLTVL.

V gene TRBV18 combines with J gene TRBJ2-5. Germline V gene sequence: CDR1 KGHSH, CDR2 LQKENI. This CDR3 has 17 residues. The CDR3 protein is CASSPPTHRRYQETQYF. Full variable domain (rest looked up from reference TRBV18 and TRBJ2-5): NAGVMQNPRHLVRRRGQEARLRCSPMKGHSHVYWYRQLPEEGLKFMVYLQKENIIDESGMPKERFSAEFPKEGPSILRIQQVVRGDSAAYFCASSPPTHRRYQETQYFGPGTRLLVL.

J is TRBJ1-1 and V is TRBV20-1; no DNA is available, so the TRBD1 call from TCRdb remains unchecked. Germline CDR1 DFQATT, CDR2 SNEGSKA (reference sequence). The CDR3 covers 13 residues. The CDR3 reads CSARRDRGTEAFF.

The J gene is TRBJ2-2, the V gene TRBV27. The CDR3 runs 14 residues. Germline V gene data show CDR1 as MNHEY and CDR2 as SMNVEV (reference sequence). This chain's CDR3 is CASSFLWNTGELFF.

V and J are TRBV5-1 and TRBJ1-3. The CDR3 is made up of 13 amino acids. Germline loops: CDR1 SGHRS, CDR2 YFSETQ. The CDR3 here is CASSLEVGNTIYF.

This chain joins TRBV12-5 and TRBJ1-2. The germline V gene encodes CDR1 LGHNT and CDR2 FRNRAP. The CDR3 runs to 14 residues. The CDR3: CASGLGQRADGYTF.

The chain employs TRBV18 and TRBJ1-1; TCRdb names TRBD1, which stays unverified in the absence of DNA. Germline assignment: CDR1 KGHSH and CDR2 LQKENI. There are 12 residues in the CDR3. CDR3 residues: CASFEGTGHAFF.

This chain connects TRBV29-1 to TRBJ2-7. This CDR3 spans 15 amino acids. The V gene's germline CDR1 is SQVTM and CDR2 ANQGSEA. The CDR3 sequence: CSVEDRDGRRDEQYF.

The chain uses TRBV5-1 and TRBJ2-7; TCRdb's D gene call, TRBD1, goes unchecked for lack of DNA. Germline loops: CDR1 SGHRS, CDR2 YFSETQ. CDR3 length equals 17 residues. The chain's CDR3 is CASSLGLRTGIPYEQYF.

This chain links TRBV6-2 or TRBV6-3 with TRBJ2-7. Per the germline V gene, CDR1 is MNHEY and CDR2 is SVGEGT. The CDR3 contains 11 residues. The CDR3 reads CASSLWDEQYF.

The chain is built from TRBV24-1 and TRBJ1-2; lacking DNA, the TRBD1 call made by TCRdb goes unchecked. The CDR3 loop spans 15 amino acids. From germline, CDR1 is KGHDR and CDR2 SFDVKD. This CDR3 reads CATSASPGPNYGYTF.

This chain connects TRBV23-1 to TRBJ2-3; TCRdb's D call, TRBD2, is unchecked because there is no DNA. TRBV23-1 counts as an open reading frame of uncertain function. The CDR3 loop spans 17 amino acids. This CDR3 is CASSPPGLAGGLDTQYF.

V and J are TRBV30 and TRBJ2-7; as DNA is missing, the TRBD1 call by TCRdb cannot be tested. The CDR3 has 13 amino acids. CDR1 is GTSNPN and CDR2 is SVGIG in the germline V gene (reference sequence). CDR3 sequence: CAWSVRPGYEQYF.

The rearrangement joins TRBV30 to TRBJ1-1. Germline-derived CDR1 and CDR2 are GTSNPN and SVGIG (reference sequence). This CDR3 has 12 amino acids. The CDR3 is CASRGWFTEAFF. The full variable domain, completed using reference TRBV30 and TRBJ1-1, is SQTIHQWPATLVQPVGSPLSLECTVEGTSNPNLYWYRQAAGRGLQLLFYSVGIGQISSEVPQNLSASRPQDRQFILSSKKLLLSDSGFYLCASRGWFTEAFFGQGTRLTVV.

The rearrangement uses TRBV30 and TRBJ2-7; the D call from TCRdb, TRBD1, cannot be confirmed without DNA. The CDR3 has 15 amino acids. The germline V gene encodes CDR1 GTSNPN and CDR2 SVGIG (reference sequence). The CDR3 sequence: CAWSGSGTVSYEQYF.

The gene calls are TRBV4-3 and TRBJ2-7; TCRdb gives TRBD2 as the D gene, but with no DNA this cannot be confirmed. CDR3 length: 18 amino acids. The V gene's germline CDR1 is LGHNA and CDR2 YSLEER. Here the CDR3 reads CASSQEAGLAGSHYEQYF.